This TCR beta chain was retrieved from a study of CXCR3-negative and CXCR3-positive naive CD8 T cells. Study details: Collectively, the libraries yielded about 140 million TRB reads in total, at about 1.5 +/- 0.3 million per library. Study results and caveats: CXCR3-positive naive cells had TRB CDR3s that were more hydrophobic than CXCR3-negative naive cells had. Naive cells, whether CXCR3-negative or CXCR3-positive, had similar TRBV-TRBJ usage, while memory cells differed.

In preparing the TRB cDNA libraries, 5' RACE with UMI labels was used. Following a re-call of the 5' RACE reads, TCRdb has one entry per CDR3 protein and lacks DNA. This repertoire includes 130,000 to 150,000 distinct CDR3 sequences. The CDR3 is 18 residues long. Germline V lookup: CDR1 MNHEY, CDR2 SMNVEV (reference sequence). With respect to this clonotype: Its antigen is still unknown.

Among CD8+ T cells, naive ones were CD45RO-CCR7+CD27+CD95-. The chain couples TRBV27 to TRBJ2-2; TCRdb reports TRBD2, a call that lacks DNA to check it against. The sequencing sample was made of naive CXCR3+ CD8+ T cells from blood. The subset denotes: CD45RO-CCR7+CD27+CD95- naive CD8+ T cells expressing CXCR3 (TNR3+). The sequence came from a human donor in good health. Some clones in this sample may be carry-over from other donors' samples. CDR3 sequence: CASSPPGLAGEPTGELFF.